Listed below are T cell receptor beta chains from one sample, sequenced in a study of identical twins. TCRdb reanalysed the 5' RACE reads using MiXCR and keeps one entry per CDR3 protein. The data contain approximately 600,000 distinct CDR3 sequences, approximately 9.6% of them singletons. In addition, the sample was reused for a study of yellow fever vaccine responses in identical twins.

Sequencing was performed on PBMCs. All receptors come from a woman between 18 and 29 years old in good health. Each CDR3 is given with its conserved first and last residue. The D gene is left open where the match is weak. A clone size is listed for some rows: how often the clone was seen (once, few, many), or a class if it is expanded.

CDR3nt,CDR3aa,v_gene,abundance,j_gene,d_gene
TGTGCCAGCAGCCACACAGGGGCGCAGAACACCGGGGAGCTGTTTTTT,CASSHTGAQNTGELFF,TRBV4-2,many,TRBJ2-2,TRBD1
TGTGCCAGCAGCGAGGGGTACAATGAGCAGTTCTTC,CASSEGYNEQFF,TRBV7-9,many,TRBJ2-1,NA
TGTGCCAGCAGCTTGTTCCGCTACAATGAGCAGTTCTTC,CASSLFRYNEQFF,TRBV7-2,many,TRBJ2-1,NA
TGCAGTGCTAGACGGAATCCTGGGGCCAACGTCCTGACTTTC,CSARRNPGANVLTF,TRBV20-1,NA,TRBJ2-6,NA
TGTGCCAGCAGTCCCCCCTCAGCGGGGCACACAGATACGCAGTATTTT,CASSPPSAGHTDTQYF,TRBV28,many,TRBJ2-3,TRBD2
TGTGCCAGCAGCTTAGGTCAGGCGGTGACAGATACGCAGTATTTT,CASSLGQAVTDTQYF,TRBV7-9,few,TRBJ2-3,NA
TGTGCCAGCAGTTACTCCGGGGGGTACCCCTACGAGCAGTACTTC,CASSYSGGYPYEQYF,TRBV6-5,many,TRBJ2-7,TRBD2
TGTGCCAGCTTCCTCCAGGGGGGCATTCAGTACTTC,CASFLQGGIQYF,TRBV2,NA,TRBJ2-4,NA
TGTGCCATCAGTGGTGGTAGCACAGATACGCAGTATTTT,CAISGGSTDTQYF,TRBV10-3,many,TRBJ2-3,NA
TGCGCCAGCAGCTCCGGACTGGTCCAAGAGACCCAGTACTTC,CASSSGLVQETQYF,TRBV5-1,NA,TRBJ2-5,NA
TGTGCCAGCAGCTTACAAGCGTTGAAGACCCAGTACTTC,CASSLQALKTQYF,TRBV7-9,few,TRBJ2-5,NA
TGTGCCAGCAGCCAGGGTAGCGGGGGAGTTTCACAAGAGACCCAGTACTTC,CASSQGSGGVSQETQYF,TRBV4-2,few,TRBJ2-5,TRBD2
TGTGCTAGCAGCTTAGGGCACGGAACCACAGATACGCAGTATTTT,CASSLGHGTTDTQYF,TRBV7-7,few,TRBJ2-3,NA
TGTGCCAGCAGTGAGGCGGCTAGCGGGCACAATGAGCAGTTCTTC,CASSEAASGHNEQFF,TRBV6-1,few,TRBJ2-1,TRBD2
TGCGCCAGCAGCCAAGATAAAAGGGGTTACGAGCAGTACTTC,CASSQDKRGYEQYF,TRBV4-3,many,TRBJ2-7,NA
TGTGCCAGCAGTGCCGGGACAGCTTCCTACGAGCAGTACTTC,CASSAGTASYEQYF,TRBV2,many,TRBJ2-7,TRBD1